This passage covers 25 T cell receptor beta chains from one sample sequenced in a study of cytomegalovirus exposure and HLA in healthy donors. Profiling relied on immunoSEQ multiplex PCR, and the TCRdb table lists in-frame clones only, not all of them. The sample consists of fewer than 250,000 clones, around 90% of them appearing once. Sequencing used PBMCs. These receptors all stem from a woman aged 18-29 years in good health and CMV-seropositive.

The V gene is TRBV7-3, the J gene TRBJ2-2, with 7 positions matching TRBD2. This CDR3 is 16 amino acids long. From germline, CDR1 is SGHTA and CDR2 FQGTGA. Unmatched junction bases numbered 7, after V lost 4 bases and J lost 2 bases. The CDR3 region is CASSSTAGPNTGELFF. CDR3 nucleotides: TGTGCCAGCAGCTCGACAGCGGGACCAAACACCGGGGAGCTGTTTTTT.

V is TRBV5-1 and J is TRBJ2-1; 8 positions agree with TRBD2. With 4 bases clipped from V and 10 bases from J, the junction kept 16 bases outside the gene matches. Germline CDR1 reads SGHRS; CDR2 reads YFSETQ. This CDR3 contains 16 residues. CDR3 sequence reads: CASSGAGGRRGGEQFF. Here the CDR3 DNA reads TGCGCCAGCAGCGGCGCGGGAGGCCGTAGAGGCGGGGAGCAGTTCTTC.

This sequence joins TRBV7-8 and TRBJ1-3, with D possibly matching TRBD1 (5 bases). This CDR3 contains 18 residues. V was pared by 1 base and J by 0 bases, with 16 bases between. Germline CDR1 reads SGHVS; CDR2 reads FQNEAQ. The CDR3 DNA sequence: TGTGCCAGCAGCTTAGTTCCGCGGGACCGAATCTCTGGAAACACCATATATTTT. As protein: CASSLVPRDRISGNTIYF.

V usage is TRBV19 and J usage is TRBJ1-5; D gene uncertain. Germline assignment: CDR1 LNHDA and CDR2 SQIVND (reference sequence). This CDR3 comprises 16 residues. Trimming cost V 0 bases and J 1 base, with 10 bases left between them. The CDR3 DNA follows: TGTGCCAGTAGTATAGATTTGGGAGGGAGCAATCAGCCCCAGCATTTT. It encodes CASSIDLGGSNQPQHF.

The genes are TRBV7-2 and TRBJ1-2; D is possibly TRBD1 (5 bases). The CDR3 is 13 amino acids. Germline loops: CDR1 SGHTA, CDR2 FQGNSA. Deletions cut 3 bases from V and 8 bases from J, with 13 bases between. The CDR3 DNA reads TGTGCCAGCAGCTTGCCAGGGTCCACAGGCTACACCTTC. Amino acid sequence: CASSLPGSTGYTF.

The V gene is TRBV16, the J gene TRBJ1-1; D unclear. From germline, CDR1 is KGHSY and CDR2 FQNENV. This CDR3 region has 14 residues. V lost 0 bases, J lost 1 base, and 6 bases lay in between. CDR3 DNA sequence: TGTGCCAGCAGCCAATCTTCAGAGAACACTGAAGCTTTCTTT. Its translation is CASSQSSENTEAFF.

This clone was seen repeatedly, ten times or more. This rearrangement joins TRBV6-1 to TRBJ2-7, with 7 bases matching TRBD1. The V segment lost 0 bases and the J segment 3 bases; nucleotides outside the gene matches: 2. This CDR3 is built from 14 residues. The germline V gene has CDR1 MNHNS and CDR2 SASEGT. The chain's CDR3 is CASSEAPGGYEQYF. CDR3 coding DNA: TGTGCCAGCAGTGAAGCGCCAGGGGGCTACGAGCAGTACTTC.

The rearrangement links TRBV28 to TRBJ2-1; 9 bases match TRBD2. The CDR3 is made up of 18 amino acids. From germline, CDR1 is MDHEN and CDR2 SYDVKM. V was pared by 1 base and J by 7 bases, with 14 bases of the junction left unmatched. CDR3 nucleotides: TGTGCCAGCAGTTTATCCCCCCGTTGGGTAGCGGGAGTAAATGAGCAGTTCTTC. This translates into CASSLSPRWVAGVNEQFF. Filled out from reference TRBV28 and TRBJ2-1, the complete variable domain reads DVKVTQSSRYLVKRTGEKVFLECVQDMDHENMFWYRQDPGLGLRLIYFSYDVKMKEKGDIPEGYSVSREKKERFSLILESASTNQTSMYLCASSLSPRWVAGVNEQFFGPGTRLTVL.

The chain is built from TRBV6-1 and TRBJ2-1; 11 bases align to TRBD2. The germline CDR1 and CDR2 sequences are MNHNS and SASEGT. J gave up 6 bases and V 6 bases, and 4 bases lay outside the gene matches. This CDR3 contains 14 residues. Here the CDR3 reads CASSLAGGPNEQFF. As DNA, the CDR3 is TGTGCCAGCAGCTTAGCGGGAGGGCCCAATGAGCAGTTCTTC.

J is TRBJ2-1 and V is TRBV27; 9 bases fit TRBD1. CDR3 length: 18 residues. Germline lookup yields CDR1 MNHEY and CDR2 SMNVEV (reference sequence). Trimming at V came to 5 bases and at J to 6 bases, leaving 17 bases not matched to a gene. CDR3 in amino acids: CASSPRGTGIGLRNEQFF. CDR3 coding DNA: TGTGCCAGCAGTCCCCGAGGGACAGGGATTGGATTGCGCAATGAGCAGTTCTTC.

The CDR3 loop is CASSLLAVHNEQFF. As DNA, the CDR3 is TGTGCCAGCAGCCTGCTGGCTGTCCACAATGAGCAGTTCTTC. This chain uses TRBV27 with TRBJ2-1; no reliable D call. Per germline, CDR1 MNHEY and CDR2 SMNVEV (reference sequence). The CDR3 spans 14 residues. The V end was cut by 6 bases, the J end by 5 bases, with 14 bases between.

The V gene is TRBV19, the J gene TRBJ1-1; no clear D gene. This CDR3 spans 12 amino acids. V shed 7 bases and J shed 7 bases, with 13 bases lying between them. Germline CDR1 LNHDA, CDR2 SQIVND (reference sequence). The CDR3 protein is CASTLGGFEAFF. The CDR3 bases are TGTGCCAGTACCCTGGGAGGGTTTGAAGCTTTCTTT.

There are a few counts of this clone. This sample includes further DNA sequences coding for the same CDR3. CDR3 region: CASSYSAGTEAFF. The CDR3 bases are TGTGCCAGCAGTTACTCAGCGGGGACTGAAGCTTTCTTT. This chain connects TRBV6-5 to TRBJ1-1, with D uncertain. V dropped 0 bases and J dropped 5 bases, with 7 bases sitting between them. Germline lookup yields CDR1 MNHEY and CDR2 SVGAGI. The CDR3 runs 13 residues.

The chain joins TRBV4-1 to TRBJ2-4, with TRBD1 matching over 8 bases. Per the germline V gene, CDR1 is MGHRA and CDR2 is YSYEKL. V shed 4 bases, J shed 2 bases, and the junction held 4 bases outside the gene matches. The CDR3 loop spans 15 amino acids. Written as DNA, the CDR3 is TGCGCCAGCAGCCGTTCCAGGGGGCCCAAAAACATTCAGTACTTC. Translated: CASSRSRGPKNIQYF.

V and J are TRBV29-1 and TRBJ2-1, with 7 nucleotides matching TRBD1. The CDR3 consists of 13 residues. Unmatched junction bases numbered 9, after V lost 7 bases and J lost 6 bases. Germline V gene sequence: CDR1 SQVTM, CDR2 ANQGSEA. CDR3 sequence reads: CSDRQGDRNEQFF. The CDR3, as DNA: TGCAGCGACCGACAGGGAGATCGCAATGAGCAGTTCTTC.

The V gene is TRBV4-1, the J gene TRBJ1-3, with unresolved D. Germline V gene lookup returns CDR1 MGHRA and CDR2 YSYEKL. V lost 3 bases and J 2 bases, leaving 8 bases between the germline ends. The CDR3 consists of 14 residues. The CDR3 loop reads CASSHGETGNTIYF. CDR3 nucleotide sequence: TGCGCCAGCAGCCATGGGGAGACTGGAAACACCATATATTTT.

The chain couples TRBV13 to TRBJ2-7; 12 bases are shared with TRBD2. The trim removed 5 bases at V and 4 bases at J, leaving 6 bases unmatched. The V gene's germline CDR1 is PRHDT and CDR2 FYEKMQ (reference sequence). CDR3 size: 15 residues. The CDR3 here is CASSAPGTSGYEQYF. CDR3 DNA: TGTGCCAGCAGCGCCCCCGGGACTAGCGGGTACGAGCAGTACTTC. The full variable domain, rest sourced from reference TRBV13 and TRBJ2-7, is AAGVIQSPRHLIKEKRETATLKCYPIPRHDTVYWYQQGPGQDPQFLISFYEKMQSDKGSIPDRFSAQQFSDYHSELNMSSLELGDSALYFCASSAPGTSGYEQYFGPGTRLTVT.

The genes are TRBV7-3 and TRBJ2-1; TRBD2 agrees at 11 bases. Germline assignment: CDR1 SGHTA and CDR2 FQGTGA. The CDR3 is 15 residues long. The J segment lost 6 bases and the V segment lost 5 bases, leaving 6 bases of the junction unmatched. DNA for the CDR3: TGTGCCAGCAGCCTGACTAGCGGGAACCCCAATGAGCAGTTCTTC. It yields the protein CASSLTSGNPNEQFF.

The chain combines TRBV7-6 with TRBJ2-7; unclear D gene. The germline CDR1 and CDR2 sequences are SGHVS and FNYEAQ. The CDR3 contains 12 residues. V was shortened by 4 bases and J by 0 bases, with 4 bases between the two germline ends. The CDR3 coding sequence is TGTGCCAGCAGCTCGTACTCCTACGAGCAGTACTTC. Its translation: CASSSYSYEQYF.

The table lists this clone with a count of one. V is TRBV28 and J is TRBJ1-1, with 9 bases lining up with TRBD1. The CDR3 has 17 amino acids. Germline V gives CDR1 MDHEN, CDR2 SYDVKM. After removal of 5 bases from V and 4 bases from J, the junction contained 14 bases not matched to a gene. Here the CDR3 DNA reads TGTGCCAGCAGTATACCACAGGGGGCCGGGGGACGCACTGAAGCTTTCTTT. This translates into CASSIPQGAGGRTEAFF.

V gene TRBV5-1 combines with J gene TRBJ1-1, with 9 bases that match TRBD1. The V gene end was trimmed by 1 base and the J gene end by 3 bases; junction bases not matched to a gene: 7. Germline V gene lookup returns CDR1 SGHRS and CDR2 YFSETQ. The CDR3 is 16 residues long. CDR3 region: CASSLYRGRGDTEAFF. The CDR3 coding sequence is TGCGCCAGCAGCTTGTACAGGGGGCGCGGGGACACTGAAGCTTTCTTT.

The chain couples TRBV5-6 to TRBJ2-3; TRBD2 matches 11 bases. Germline V gene lookup returns CDR1 SGHDT and CDR2 YYEEEE. The CDR3 spans 15 residues. The junction had 2 bases not matched to a gene; V was cut back by 0 bases and J by 5 bases. The CDR3 loop is CASSLGLAGRDTQYF. The CDR3 bases are TGTGCCAGCAGCTTGGGACTAGCGGGAAGAGATACGCAGTATTTT.

The chain employs TRBV4-1 and TRBJ2-2, with unresolved D. V was pared by 1 base and J by 3 bases, with 9 bases between. Germline V gene sequence: CDR1 MGHRA, CDR2 YSYEKL. The CDR3 runs to 15 residues. CDR3 amino acids: CASSQGAGDTGELFF. In nucleotides, the CDR3 is TGCGCCAGCAGCCAAGGGGCCGGCGACACCGGGGAGCTGTTTTTT.

The chain is built from TRBV13 and TRBJ1-4; D is possibly TRBD1 (5 bases). The V end lost 3 bases, the J end lost 0 bases, and 8 bases lay between the germline ends. The CDR3 loop spans 15 amino acids. Germline values: CDR1 PRHDT, CDR2 FYEKMQ (reference sequence). CDR3 amino acids: CASSFGQATNEKLFF. CDR3 sequence (DNA): TGTGCCAGCAGCTTTGGACAAGCAACTAATGAAAAACTGTTTTTT.

This chain joins TRBV10-3 and TRBJ2-3; TRBD2 agrees at 11 bases. The CDR3 totals 15 residues. Germline V gene lookup returns CDR1 ENHRY and CDR2 SYGVKD. The V gene end was trimmed by 3 bases and the J gene end by 6 bases; junction bases not matched to a gene: 5. The chain's CDR3 is CAISDSGRASDTQYF. CDR3 nucleotides: TGTGCCATCAGTGATAGCGGGAGGGCCTCCGATACGCAGTATTTT.